Shown below are 7 T cell receptor beta chains from a single sample sequenced in a study of blood T cells in healthy people across ages. With a J-beta primer mix and a sample-barcoded 5' primer, a second PCR ran about 6 to 11 cycles. TCRdb passed the 5' RACE reads through MiXCR, listing each CDR3 protein once. The table has some 800,000 distinct CDR3 sequences, around 45% seen once. Sequencing was performed on blood. The receptor source for this set is a man between 60 and 70 years old in good health.

The CDR3 reads CASSLRVADVADTQYF. The CDR3 region has the DNA TGTGCCAGCAGCTTACGTGTAGCGGACGTTGCAGATACGCAGTATTTT. The chain is built from TRBV7-2 and TRBJ2-3; a weak D match, TRBD2 (6 bases). The germline V gene encodes CDR1 SGHTA and CDR2 FQGNSA. Trimming stripped 2 bases from V and 4 bases from J, with 16 bases between. The CDR3 runs to 16 residues.

This clonotype was observed a few times. This chain links TRBV5-1 with TRBJ1-2; D is perhaps TRBD1 (5 bases). The germline CDR1 and CDR2 sequences are SGHRS and YFSETQ. The CDR3 spans 14 residues. V dropped 0 bases and J dropped 0 bases, with 6 bases sitting between them. The CDR3 DNA is TGCGCCAGCAGCTTGGACAGGTCTAACTATGGCTACACCTTC. Protein product: CASSLDRSNYGYTF. The full variable domain, completed using reference TRBV5-1 and TRBJ1-2, is KAGVTQTPRYLIKTRGQQVTLSCSPISGHRSVSWYQQTPGQGLQFLFEYFSETQRNKGNFPGRFSGRQFSNSRSEMNVSTLELGDSALYLCASSLDRSNYGYTFGSGTRLTVV.

In this sample, this clonotype turned up a few times. V is TRBV12-3 or TRBV12-4 and J is TRBJ2-3, with TRBD2 matching over 8 bases. The CDR3 spans 15 residues. After removal of 1 base from V and 1 base from J, the junction contained 1 base not matched to a gene. CDR3 in amino acids: CASSLERGRTDTQYF. DNA for the CDR3: TGTGCCAGCAGTTTAGAGCGGGGGCGCACAGATACGCAGTATTTT.

The chain combines TRBV4-1 with TRBJ2-7; D possibly corresponds to TRBD1 (7 bases). The J call may be incorrect, as the DNA end agrees better with TRBJ2-5. From germline, CDR1 is MGHRA and CDR2 YSYEKL. This CDR3 spans 15 amino acids. The CDR3 DNA follows: TGCGCCAGCAGCCAAGAGGGACAGAGAGCGGGGACCCAGTACTTC. Amino acid sequence: CASSQEGQRAGTQYF.

The gene calls are TRBV27 and TRBJ2-3; D unclear. This CDR3 contains 13 residues. The V gene lost 10 bases and the J gene lost 4 bases, with 15 bases spanning the gap. Per the germline V gene, CDR1 is MNHEY and CDR2 is SMNVEV (reference sequence). The CDR3 DNA is TGTGCCACACAGAGTGGTTGGGCAGATACGCAGTATTTT. Translating gives CATQSGWADTQYF.

This clonotype was found a few times. The genes are TRBV7-9 and TRBJ2-5, with D unclear. The CDR3 is 14 residues long. Trimming removed 5 bases at V and 3 bases at J, with 13 bases between. Germline V CDR1 and CDR2: SEHNR, FQNEAQ (reference sequence). CDR3 DNA sequence: TGTGCCAGCAGCATCACTTCCAACGAAGAGACCCAGTACTTC. It codes for CASSITSNEETQYF.

The CDR3 loop reads CATGTGSEGQYF. The CDR3 nucleotides are TGTGCCACCGGGACAGGGTCGGAGGGCCAGTACTTC. The chain recombines TRBV19 with TRBJ2-5, with 9 bases that match TRBD1. Germline V lookup: CDR1 LNHDA, CDR2 SQIVND (reference sequence). Trimming at V came to 10 bases and at J to 10 bases, leaving 10 bases not matched to a gene. This CDR3 comprises 12 residues.